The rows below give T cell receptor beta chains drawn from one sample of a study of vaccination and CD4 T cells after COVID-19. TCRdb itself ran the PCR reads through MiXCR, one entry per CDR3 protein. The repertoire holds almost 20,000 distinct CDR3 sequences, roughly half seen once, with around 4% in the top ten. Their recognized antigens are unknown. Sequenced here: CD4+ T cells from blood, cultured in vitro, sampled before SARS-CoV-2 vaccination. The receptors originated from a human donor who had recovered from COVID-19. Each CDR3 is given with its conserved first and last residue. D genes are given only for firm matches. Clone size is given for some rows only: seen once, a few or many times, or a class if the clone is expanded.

CASSQDRGRGDYGYTF | TGTGCCAGCAGCCAAGATAGAGGGCGCGGAGACTATGGCTACACCTTC | TRBV4-2 | few | TRBJ1-2 | .
CASSPPQSTDTQYF | TGTGCCAGCAGCCCCCCGCAGAGCACAGATACGCAGTATTTT | TRBV7-3 | . | TRBJ2-3 | .
CSARDRVENQPQHF | TGCAGTGCTAGAGATCGGGTGGAGAATCAGCCCCAGCATTTT | TRBV20-1 | few | TRBJ1-5 | .
CASSKDQGSQPQHF | TGTGCCAGCAGCAAAGACCAGGGGAGTCAGCCCCAGCATTTT | TRBV21-1 | few | TRBJ1-5 | .
CASSPRASGGLETQYF | TGTGCCAGCAGCCCCAGGGCTAGCGGGGGTTTAGAGACCCAGTACTTC | TRBV7-9 | few | TRBJ2-5 | TRBD2
CASSRPQGSEAFF | TGTGCCAGCAGTAGACCCCAGGGAAGTGAAGCTTTCTTT | TRBV27 | . | TRBJ1-1 | .
CASSYYDRGPFSTEAFF | TGTGCCAGCAGCTACTATGACAGGGGCCCTTTTAGCACTGAAGCTTTCTTT | TRBV7-2 | few | TRBJ1-1 | TRBD1
CASRSPPGGRTEAFF | TGTGCCAGCAGGTCACCCCCAGGGGGAAGGACTGAAGCTTTCTTT | TRBV28 | . | TRBJ1-1 | TRBD1
CSATPDSYEQYF | TGCAGTGCTACCCCAGACAGCTACGAGCAGTACTTC | TRBV20-1 | . | TRBJ2-7 | .
CASSLPTGYTEAFF | TGTGCCAGCAGCCTCCCGACAGGGTACACTGAAGCTTTCTTT | TRBV7-2 | . | TRBJ1-1 | TRBD1
CASSKRQGYEQYF | TGTGCCAGCAGTAAAAGACAGGGCTACGAGCAGTACTTC | TRBV6-2/TRBV6-3 | . | TRBJ2-7 | TRBD1
CASSLGRGLNTEAFF | TGTGCCAGCAGCTTAGGTAGGGGTCTGAACACTGAAGCTTTCTTT | TRBV7-2 | . | TRBJ1-1 | .
CASSPLEGNQPQHF | TGCGCCAGCAGCCCTTTGGAGGGAAATCAGCCCCAGCATTTT | TRBV4-1 | . | TRBJ1-5 | .
CASSLESQYNEQFF | TGTGCCAGCAGCTTAGAGTCTCAGTACAATGAGCAGTTCTTC | TRBV11-3 | . | TRBJ2-1 | .
CATSDPGLAGGETQYF | TGTGCCACCAGTGATCCCGGCCTAGCGGGAGGAGAGACCCAGTACTTC | TRBV24-1 | once | TRBJ2-5 | TRBD2
CASSPQDTYGYTF | TGTGCCAGCTCACCACAAGACACGTATGGCTACACCTTC | TRBV18 | . | TRBJ1-2 | .
CASSLFGVGPQHF | TGTGCCAGCAGTTTATTCGGGGTGGGGCCCCAGCATTTT | TRBV27 | few | TRBJ1-5 | .